The following is a T cell receptor beta chain sequence with its context. No cognate antigen has been identified for it. Per-base quality was not reported, and no clone a single base away is much larger than it. Using the deep immunoSEQ assay, TCR CDR3 regions were amplified from genomic DNA by multiplex PCR. For each cell subset, the extracted genomic DNA was distributed evenly across all wells of several immunoSEQ 96-well plates, and each plate served as one replicate. Each replicate PCR for sorted subsets received about 220 ng genomic DNA, equal to 28,000 or so T cell genomes. Purified libraries were measured with a Qubit 3.0 fluorometer, size-checked on a Bioanalyzer 2100, and measured again with the KAPA Library Quantification kit. Every immunoSEQ 96-well plate was sequenced on a separate single-read 150-cycle Illumina NextSeq 550 flow cell. In the source study's methods: Because only junctional sequences without quality scores were contained in the immunoSEQ output, filtering matching that applied to full-length reads could not be performed. To assign V/J genes and CDR3, sequences were annotated against IMGT germline references using PyIR, a Python wrapper for IgBLAST v1.9. Any read was removed if the V/J assignment was weak (E-value above 1e-6), the CDR3 was missing, or the read contained stop codons, out-of-frame junctions, or ambiguous translated residues. V3J clonotypes were defined as sequences sharing the same inferred V gene, J gene, and CDR3 amino acid sequence. To compute the percentage overlap between repertoires, the number of shared unique clonotypes was divided by the size of the smaller repertoire. Repertoire richness was assessed with RTK rarefaction, the Chao1 estimator, and Recon v2.1 estimates of unobserved clonotypes. OLGA was used to compute generation probabilities for all TCRbeta clonotypes that the gDNA method yielded from a handful of donors. TCRdb stores this immuneACCESS table with in-frame sequences only. Part of the clones is absent; in the studies checked, under half of the shortfall reflects unresolved V genes, and no reason is known for the rest. That table is the source of V, J and clone size, and D and trimming were worked out from the DNA. The table for this sample lists about 600,000 clones; about 97% of them were counted only once. Together, the top ten hold 0.055% to 0.07% of the sample.

The data were obtained in a study of shared clonotypes between healthy human individuals (dated by TCRdb to about 2020). Context from the whole study: Three men and two women, aged 18 to 49 years, made up the cohort. Per donor, three plates each were used for CD4 naive and CD4 memory, two for CD8 naive, and one for CD8 memory. To estimate repertoire size and how much clonotype sharing occurs between individuals, the study deeply sequenced the blood TCR repertoires of a handful of healthy adults. Libraries were prepared and TCR repertoires were sequenced by different laboratories using diverse techniques, in order to increase sequencing depth and limit assay-specific biases. Between about 0.9 and 10 billion PBMCs per donor were obtained by leukapheresis. The research as a whole found: Sharing across a few donors was observed for roughly 5.4% of naive CD4, about 4% of naive CD8, roughly 2.3% of memory CD4, and roughly 0.4% of memory CD8 clonotypes. Clonotypes shared by all four sorted-subset donors showed higher generation probabilities than non-shared clonotypes. Incomplete sequencing was indicated by rarefaction of sorted-subset datasets, despite the large sequencing depth. Because the study included a small number of donors, the genetic and exposure-history diversity represented was limited. Estimated clonotype richness was generally larger for naive than for memory subsets. Based on pairwise subsampling, the degree of clonotype sharing among donors was expected to be affected by sequencing depth. Sampling was restricted to blood, and TCR repertoires in tissues likely differ from the TCR repertoires found in blood.

The donors were healthy, HIV-negative adults with no recently reported acute infections or vaccinations. Every donor was a Caucasian adult living in Nashville, Tennessee, USA. CD4+ T cells were enriched by magnetic negative selection; naive cells were then positively selected on CD45RA, and the negative fraction formed the memory subset. After blood collection by leukapheresis, PBMCs were isolated using Ficoll-Histopaque density gradient centrifugation and then cryopreserved in the vapor phase of liquid nitrogen. Analytical flow cytometry was used to check the purity and quantity of every magnetically sorted T cell population. Each sorted fraction had its genomic DNA isolated and then quantified by UV absorbance on a Nanodrop 2000c. Sequenced input: naive CD4+ T cells sorted from blood. The cell subset or site label of this sample denotes: CD45RA+ positively selected. This TCR came from a woman between 25 and 40 years old in good health.

The DNA sequence is TGTGCCAGCAGTTTCAGGCAGGGGGTCCACAATGAGCAGTTCTTC. Translated, this is CASSFRQGVHNEQFF. The V and J genes are TRBV27 and TRBJ2-1, and 7 junctional nucleotides match TRBD1. The CDR3 goes from the cysteine to the phenylalanine over 15 residues. Here the CDR3 DNA is all that survives: 45 bases in frame from base 1. From the germline V gene (reference sequence), CDR1 is MNHEY and CDR2 is SMNVEV. After removal of 3 bases from V and 5 bases from J, the junction retains 7 bases not matched to a gene.